This is a list of T cell receptor beta chains from one sample in a study of T cells in Graves' hyperthyroidism and ophthalmopathy. MiXCR, run by TCRdb on the multiplex PCR reads, gives a single entry per CDR3 protein. In the table there are roughly 400,000 distinct CDR3 sequences, 11% to 15% of which are singletons. The sequencing sample was made of blood. These receptors were taken from a man aged 45 to 65 with Graves' ophthalmopathy. Each CDR3 is given with its conserved first and last residue. A D gene is named only where the DNA matches it firmly. Expanded clones get a size class; other rows say once, few or many, or leave the size out.

d_gene	v_gene	j_gene	abundance	CDR3aa	CDR3nt
TRBD1	TRBV7-9	TRBJ1-6	many	CASSRRTGDNSPLHF	TGTGCCAGCAGCCGGCGGACAGGGGATAATTCACCCCTCCACTTT
NA	TRBV19	TRBJ2-6	NA	CASSTFGGVGANVLTF	TGTGCCAGTAGTACCTTTGGGGGTGTAGGGGCCAACGTCCTGACTTTC
NA	TRBV7-9	TRBJ1-4	many	CASSLQGGATNEKLFF	TGTGCCAGCAGTCTACAGGGAGGGGCAACTAATGAAAAACTGTTTTTT
NA	TRBV6-2/TRBV6-3	TRBJ1-2	NA	CASSYSIGTNWGYTF	TGTGCCAGCAGTTACTCTATCGGGACAAATTGGGGCTACACCTTC
TRBD1	TRBV6-1	TRBJ2-1	many	CASRVGQGAHNEQFF	TGTGCCAGCAGGGTAGGACAGGGCGCGCACAATGAGCAGTTCTTC
TRBD1	TRBV12-3/TRBV12-4	TRBJ2-7	many	CASSLLGQFEQYF	TGTGCCAGCAGTTTATTGGGACAGTTCGAGCAGTACTTC
NA	TRBV5-4	TRBJ2-3	many	CASSWGSKGTTDTQYF	TGTGCCAGCAGCTGGGGGTCCAAGGGGACCACAGATACGCAGTATTTT
TRBD1	TRBV6-2/TRBV6-3	TRBJ2-2	many	CASSSGTGITTGELFF	TGTGCCAGCAGCTCAGGGACAGGGATTACAACCGGGGAGCTGTTTTTT
TRBD1	TRBV29-1	TRBJ1-5	NA	CSVGWDSLEGGNQPQHF	TGCAGCGTTGGTTGGGACAGCTTAGAGGGGGGCAATCAGCCCCAGCATTTT
NA	TRBV2	TRBJ2-7	many	CASSVAGREQYF	TGTGCCAGCAGTGTGGCGGGTCGTGAGCAGTACTTC
TRBD2	TRBV5-4	TRBJ2-2	NA	CASSGTSGGPNTGELFF	TGTGCCAGCAGCGGAACTAGCGGGGGCCCAAACACCGGGGAGCTGTTTTTT
TRBD1	TRBV6-5	TRBJ2-7	many	CASSYTGQGMDEQYF	TGTGCCAGCAGTTACACGGGACAGGGGATGGACGAGCAGTACTTC
TRBD2	TRBV7-2	TRBJ2-6	few	CASSLVTSGISGANVLTF	TGTGCCAGCAGCTTAGTTACTAGCGGGATCTCTGGGGCCAACGTCCTGACTTTC
TRBD2	TRBV3-1	TRBJ2-1	many	CASSPSGRARANEQFF	TGTGCCAGCAGCCCTAGCGGGAGGGCCAGGGCCAATGAGCAGTTCTTC
NA	TRBV5-1	TRBJ2-2	many	CASSLVGQNTGELFF	TGCGCCAGCAGCTTGGTCGGCCAGAACACCGGGGAGCTGTTTTTT
NA	TRBV6-1	TRBJ2-3	many	CASSLVGGTPTTDTQYF	TGTGCCAGCAGCCTGGTTGGGGGGACACCTACCACAGATACGCAGTATTTT
NA	TRBV20-1	TRBJ2-2	many	CSARDWGVGELFF	TGCAGTGCTAGAGATTGGGGGGTCGGGGAGCTGTTTTTT
TRBD1	TRBV2	TRBJ2-1	many	CASWNRDRTGEQFF	TGTGCCAGCTGGAACCGGGACAGGACGGGGGAGCAGTTCTTC
NA	TRBV20-1	TRBJ1-4	many	CSARVPGSAGEKLFF	TGCAGTGCTAGAGTCCCCGGCTCAGCGGGTGAAAAACTGTTTTTT
TRBD2	TRBV10-3	TRBJ2-1	NA	CAIQASGSSYNEQFF	TGTGCCATCCAGGCTAGCGGCAGCTCCTACAATGAGCAGTTCTTC
NA	TRBV12-5	TRBJ2-1	NA	CASGLVRGSGNEQFF	TGTGCTAGTGGTTTGGTACGCGGTAGCGGTAATGAGCAGTTCTTC
NA	TRBV29-1	TRBJ1-1	many	CSVGGGGEAFF	TGCAGCGTTGGAGGGGGTGGTGAAGCTTTCTTT
NA	TRBV20-1	TRBJ2-3	many	CSAREGTLLTQYF	TGCAGTGCTAGAGAGGGGACCCTCCTTACGCAGTATTTT
NA	TRBV19	TRBJ2-2	NA	CASSIIRELTGELFF	TGTGCCAGTAGTATCATACGGGAGCTTACCGGGGAGCTGTTTTTT